One sample yielded the 21 T cell receptor beta chains listed below, sequenced in a study of technical replicates of blood from several donors. Clones were read by immunoSEQ multiplex PCR, and TCRdb kept only the in-frame ones, dropping some. The sample holds roughly 56,000 clones, 87% seen once. The sequencing input was PBMCs. The receptor set was obtained from a human donor in good health. Some clones in this sample may be carry-over from other donors' samples.

The CDR3 loop reads CASRRDSSYEQYF. The DNA of the CDR3 is TGTGCCAGCAGGCGGGACAGCTCCTACGAGCAGTACTTC. This chain links TRBV6-5 with TRBJ2-7, with a possible D match to TRBD1 (7 bases). Germline V lookup: CDR1 MNHEY, CDR2 SVGAGI. The germline V and J ends were trimmed by 6 bases and 0 bases, with 9 bases remaining between them. The CDR3 is made up of 13 amino acids.

This chain links TRBV6-5 with TRBJ1-2, with D possibly being TRBD1 (5 bases). V was cut by 6 bases and J by 6 bases, with 14 bases left in between. Germline values: CDR1 MNHEY, CDR2 SVGAGI. The CDR3 is made up of 13 amino acids. CDR3 amino acids: CASSQGVGNGYTF. CDR3 coding DNA: TGTGCCAGCAGCCAAGGGGTCGGAAATGGCTACACCTTC.

This clone was detected once. The rearrangement links TRBV25-1 to TRBJ2-1, with 8 nucleotides matching TRBD2. The CDR3 totals 12 residues. J lost 8 bases, V lost 9 bases, and 6 bases had no gene match. Germline CDR1 is MGHDK and CDR2 is SYGVNS. DNA of the CDR3: TGTGCCAGTAGCGGGGCCAGGGATGAGCAGTTCTTC. Translated: CASSGARDEQFF.

This chain links TRBV6-5 with TRBJ2-3, with D possibly matching TRBD1 (5 bases). V was trimmed by 3 bases and J by 5 bases, leaving 12 bases between them. Germline CDR1 MNHEY, CDR2 SVGAGI. The length of the CDR3 is 14 residues. The CDR3 spells CASSYNRRQDTQYF. The CDR3 nucleotides are TGTGCCAGCAGTTATAACAGGCGGCAAGATACGCAGTATTTT.

J is TRBJ2-5 and V is TRBV6-1; a possible D gene is TRBD1 (6 bases). CDR1 MNHNS and CDR2 SASEGT come from the germline V gene. Deletions cut 4 bases from V and 5 bases from J, with 17 bases between. CDR3 length: 15 amino acids. CDR3 loop: CASSGGRGPRETQYF. The CDR3 DNA follows: TGTGCCAGCAGTGGTGGCAGGGGCCCCCGGGAGACCCAGTACTTC.

This chain connects TRBV19 to TRBJ1-1; D unclear. This CDR3 is 16 amino acids long. CDR1 and CDR2 from the germline V gene are LNHDA and SQIVND (reference sequence). V dropped 5 bases and J dropped 6 bases, with 22 bases sitting between them. The CDR3 region is CASSVELGRLSAEAFF. The CDR3 DNA reads as TGTGCCAGTAGTGTCGAGTTGGGGAGGCTAAGCGCTGAAGCTTTCTTT.

The gene calls are TRBV5-1 and TRBJ1-4; 7 bases line up with TRBD1. This CDR3 spans 16 amino acids. Germline V lookup: CDR1 SGHRS, CDR2 YFSETQ. The junction had 2 bases not matched to a gene; V was cut back by 0 bases and J by 0 bases. CDR3 DNA: TGCGCCAGCAGCTTGGGGGACAGTGCAACTAATGAAAAACTGTTTTTT. Translated: CASSLGDSATNEKLFF.

The V and J genes are TRBV6-6 and TRBJ1-5; possible D gene TRBD1, 6 bases. The CDR3 has 15 residues. Trimming stripped 1 base from V and 3 bases from J, with 10 bases between. The germline gives CDR1 MNHNY, CDR2 SVGAGI (reference sequence). Written as DNA, the CDR3 is TGTGCCAGCAGTTACTACAGGGCAGACAATCAGCCCCAGCATTTT. Translation gives CASSYYRADNQPQHF.

The chain joins TRBV6-5 to TRBJ1-1, with D perhaps TRBD1 (5 bases). The CDR3 is 13 residues long. Per germline, CDR1 MNHEY and CDR2 SVGAGI. Trimming left V 10 bases short and J 7 bases short, with 19 bases between. This chain's CDR3 is CATSSGGTNEAFF. CDR3 sequence (DNA): TGTGCCACTTCCAGCGGAGGGACTAATGAAGCTTTCTTT.

This chain uses TRBV19 with TRBJ2-3; D unresolved. CDR3 length: 11 residues. Germline CDR1 reads LNHDA; CDR2 reads SQIVND (reference sequence). V gave up 4 bases and J gave up 5 bases, with 4 bases separating them. Here the CDR3 DNA reads TGTGCCAGTAGTACGTTAGATACGCAGTATTTT. Its translation: CASSTLDTQYF.

In DNA form, the CDR3 reads TGTGCCAGCAGCGAAGGGACAGGGATCATCGGGGAGCTGTTTTTT. Its protein product is CASSEGTGIIGELFF. V usage is TRBV9 and J usage is TRBJ2-2, with 9 bases identical to TRBD1. V trimming: 3 bases; J trimming: 7 bases; junction bases outside the gene matches: 7. Per the germline V gene, CDR1 is SGDLS and CDR2 is YYNGEE. The CDR3 spans 15 residues.

CDR3 sequence: CASSGQVLNSPLHF. DNA of the CDR3: TGTGCCAGCAGTGGACAGGTCCTCAATTCACCCCTCCACTTT. The chain uses TRBV2 and TRBJ1-6, with TRBD1 as a possible D gene (6 bases). CDR3 length: 14 amino acids. Germline lookup yields CDR1 SNHLY and CDR2 FYNNEI. V was shortened by 4 bases and J by 7 bases, with 11 bases between the two germline ends.

The V gene is TRBV5-1, the J gene TRBJ1-1; 9 bases are a match to TRBD1. Germline V gene data show CDR1 as SGHRS and CDR2 as YFSETQ. There are 14 residues in the CDR3. The ends lost 4 bases at V and 4 bases at J; junction bases unmatched: 5. CDR3 amino acids: CASSPKDRGTEAFF. CDR3 DNA sequence: TGCGCCAGCAGCCCCAAGGACAGGGGCACTGAAGCTTTCTTT.

The rearrangement links TRBV5-1 to TRBJ2-5; 12 bases agree with TRBD2. The junction had 4 bases not matched to a gene; V was cut back by 4 bases and J by 3 bases. The CDR3 contains 15 residues. From germline, CDR1 is SGHRS and CDR2 YFSETQ. DNA of the CDR3: TGCGCCAGCAGCCGGACTAGCGGGGACAAAGAGACCCAGTACTTC. Residues: CASSRTSGDKETQYF.

This clone occurred once. V usage is TRBV5-5 and J usage is TRBJ1-1; TRBD1 is a possible D gene (5 bases). CDR3 length: 14 amino acids. The germline V gene encodes CDR1 SGHKS and CDR2 YYEKEE (reference sequence). V was pared by 1 base and J by 1 base, with 8 bases between. This CDR3 is CASSLQGGNTEAFF. The CDR3 region has the DNA TGTGCCAGCAGCTTGCAGGGTGGGAACACTGAAGCTTTCTTT.

J is TRBJ2-5 and V is TRBV5-1; 9 bases are a match to TRBD1. In germline, CDR1 is SGHRS, CDR2 YFSETQ. CDR3 length equals 15 residues. The trim removed 0 bases at V and 5 bases at J, leaving 5 bases unmatched. CDR3 residues: CASSLGTGARETQYF. The CDR3 nucleotides read TGCGCCAGCAGCTTGGGGACAGGGGCTCGGGAGACCCAGTACTTC.

The J gene is TRBJ1-3, the V gene TRBV4-3; D unresolved. The CDR3 sequence is 14 residues long. V lost 4 bases, J lost 2 bases, and 9 bases lay in between. Per germline, CDR1 LGHNA and CDR2 YSLEER. The CDR3 spells CASSPGGAGNTIYF. CDR3 sequence (DNA): TGCGCCAGCAGCCCGGGTGGAGCTGGAAACACCATATATTTT.

In this sample, this clone is large. The chain carries TRBV5-6 and TRBJ1-2, with a weak D call TRBD1 (6 bases). CDR1 SGHDT and CDR2 YYEEEE come from the germline V gene. CDR3 size: 17 residues. Trimming cost V 1 base and J 7 bases, with 23 bases left between them. CDR3 nucleotides: TGTGCCAGCAGCTTGTCGGGTCGGGGCAGGGGAGTATCTGGCTACACCTTC. Its translation is CASSLSGRGRGVSGYTF.

This chain links TRBV7-6 with TRBJ2-1; no firm D call. The CDR3 has 13 amino acids. Germline loops: CDR1 SGHVS, CDR2 FNYEAQ. Trimming pared 5 bases from V and 5 bases from J, leaving 10 bases between. In DNA form, the CDR3 reads TGTGCCAGCAGCCCCTATTACGACAATGAGCAGTTCTTC. Translating gives CASSPYYDNEQFF.

This clone turned up a few times. This chain joins TRBV6-1 and TRBJ2-7, with D maybe TRBD1 (8 bases). The CDR3 is 16 residues long. The V gene lost 2 bases and the J gene lost 1 base, with 15 bases spanning the gap. Germline values: CDR1 MNHNS, CDR2 SASEGT. The CDR3 bases are TGTGCCAGCAGTGAATCAACAGGGGGGGGGTCCTACGAGCAGTACTTC. Translated, it gives CASSESTGGGSYEQYF.

The chain has TRBV29-1 and TRBJ2-5; no definite D call. Trimming pared 6 bases from V and 2 bases from J, leaving 7 bases between. This CDR3 region has 11 residues. Germline assignment: CDR1 SQVTM and CDR2 ANQGSEA. CDR3 sequence reads: CSVLNQETQYF. Here the CDR3 DNA reads TGCAGCGTCCTAAATCAAGAGACCCAGTACTTC.